This TCR beta chain is drawn from a study of cytomegalovirus exposure and HLA in healthy donors. Germline assignment: CDR1 SGDLS and CDR2 YYNGEE. This CDR3 region has 13 residues. Turning to this clone: Compared with germline, one end of the junction differs, possibly owing to a read error.

60 Vbeta and 13 Jbeta primers were used in PCR. Data came from immunoSEQ multiplex PCR; TCRdb stores just in-frame clones and leaves some out. This sample yields about 55,000 clones, of which approximately 80% are seen a single time; about 1.5% belongs to the top ten. This clonotype was obtained from a female donor in good health and CMV-seronegative. Source material: PBMCs. V gene TRBV9 combines with J gene TRBJ1-1; D remains unclear. CDR3 coding DNA: TGTGCCAGCAGCCCCCGGGGAGACACCGAAGCTTTCTTT. Encoded protein: CASSPRGDTEAFF.